This T cell receptor beta chain was profiled in a study of OX40 agonist ivuxolimab in advanced cancers. As for the study in general: Ivuxolimab, which patients received intravenously every 2 weeks, was dosed at 0.01 to 10 mg/kg. Melanoma, hepatocellular carcinoma, head and neck or renal cell cancer occurred in dose-escalation patients. Study-level results: Clones of CD4+ and CD8+ blood T cells grew by week 6 at doses of 0.1 to 3.0 mg/kg. Relatively little clonal expansion, among the lowest observed, appeared in partial responders at 0.1-3.0 mg/kg.

The protocol was immunoSEQ multiplex PCR, while the TCRdb copy is restricted to in-frame clones and leaves out a portion. The table has tens of thousands of clones, about 91% seen once. CDR1 is SGHTS and CDR2 is YDEGEE in the germline V gene. J gave up 11 bases and V 2 bases, and 9 bases lay outside the gene matches. CDR3 size: 13 residues. Note on this clone: Antigen unknown.

This clonotype was sampled from an adult with an advanced solid tumor such as melanoma, head and neck, liver or kidney cancer. V gene TRBV5-8 combines with J gene TRBJ2-7, with 8 bases that match TRBD1. The sequencing used CD4+ or CD8+ T cells sorted from blood, collected in a trial of the OX40 agonist ivuxolimab. CDR3 coding DNA: TGTGCCAGCAGCTTTCGTGCCCGGACAGGGAAGTACTTC. Translating gives CASSFRARTGKYF.